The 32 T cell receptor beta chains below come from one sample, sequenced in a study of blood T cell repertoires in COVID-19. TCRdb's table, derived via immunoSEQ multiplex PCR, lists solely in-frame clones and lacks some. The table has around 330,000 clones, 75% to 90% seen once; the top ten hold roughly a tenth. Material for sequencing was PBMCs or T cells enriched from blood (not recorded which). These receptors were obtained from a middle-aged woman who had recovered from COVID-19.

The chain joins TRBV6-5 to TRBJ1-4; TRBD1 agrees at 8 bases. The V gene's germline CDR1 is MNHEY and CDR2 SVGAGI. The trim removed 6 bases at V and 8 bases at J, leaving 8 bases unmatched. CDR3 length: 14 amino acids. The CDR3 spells CASSPGQGKEKLFF. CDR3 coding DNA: TGTGCCAGCAGCCCCGGACAGGGCAAGGAAAAACTGTTTTTT.

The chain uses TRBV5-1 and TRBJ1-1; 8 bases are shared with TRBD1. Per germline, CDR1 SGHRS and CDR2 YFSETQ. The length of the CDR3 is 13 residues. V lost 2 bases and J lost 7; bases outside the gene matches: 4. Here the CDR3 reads CASSFQGAGEAFF. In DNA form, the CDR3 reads TGCGCCAGCAGCTTTCAGGGGGCAGGTGAAGCTTTCTTT.

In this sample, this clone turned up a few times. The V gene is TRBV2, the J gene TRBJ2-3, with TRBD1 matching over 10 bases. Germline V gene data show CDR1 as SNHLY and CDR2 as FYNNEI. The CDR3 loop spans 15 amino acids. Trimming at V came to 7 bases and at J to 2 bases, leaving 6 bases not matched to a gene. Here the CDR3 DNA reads TGTGCCAGCACTGGGGACAGGGGATTCACAGATACGCAGTATTTT. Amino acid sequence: CASTGDRGFTDTQYF. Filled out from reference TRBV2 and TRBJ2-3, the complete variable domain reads EPEVTQTPSHQVTQMGQEVILRCVPISNHLYFYWYRQILGQKVEFLVSFYNNEISEKSEIFDDQFSVERPDGSNFTLKIRSTKLEDSAMYFCASTGDRGFTDTQYFGPGTRLTVL.

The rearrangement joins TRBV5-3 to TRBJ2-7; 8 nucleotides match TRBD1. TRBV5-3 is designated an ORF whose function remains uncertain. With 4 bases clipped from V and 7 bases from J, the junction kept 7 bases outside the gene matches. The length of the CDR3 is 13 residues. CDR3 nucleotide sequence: TGTGCCAGAAGCCCGGACAGGGATGAGGAGCAGTACTTC. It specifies CARSPDRDEEQYF.

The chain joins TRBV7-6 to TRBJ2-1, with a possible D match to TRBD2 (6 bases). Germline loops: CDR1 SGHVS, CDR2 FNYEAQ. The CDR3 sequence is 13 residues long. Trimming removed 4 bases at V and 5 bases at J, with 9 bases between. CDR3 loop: CASSSGLDNEQFF. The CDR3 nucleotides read TGTGCCAGCAGCTCGGGACTCGACAATGAGCAGTTCTTC.

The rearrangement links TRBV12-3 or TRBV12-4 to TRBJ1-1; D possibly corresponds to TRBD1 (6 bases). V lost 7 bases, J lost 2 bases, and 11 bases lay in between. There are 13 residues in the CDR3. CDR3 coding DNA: TGTGCCAGCACCGACAGGTTCAACACTGAAGCTTTCTTT. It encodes CASTDRFNTEAFF.

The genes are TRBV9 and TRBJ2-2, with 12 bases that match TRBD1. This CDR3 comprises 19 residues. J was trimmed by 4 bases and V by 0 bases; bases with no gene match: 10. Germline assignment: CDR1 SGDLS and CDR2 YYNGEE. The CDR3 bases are TGTGCCAGCAGCGTAGGTGGGACAGGGGGCTCAAAAGGCACCGGGGAGCTGTTTTTT. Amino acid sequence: CASSVGGTGGSKGTGELFF.

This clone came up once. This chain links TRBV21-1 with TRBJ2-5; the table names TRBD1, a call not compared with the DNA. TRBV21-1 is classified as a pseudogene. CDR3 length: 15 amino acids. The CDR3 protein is CASSVSGTYRETQYF. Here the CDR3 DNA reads TGTGCCAGCAGCGTTTCCGGGACATATAGAGAGACCCAGTACTTC.

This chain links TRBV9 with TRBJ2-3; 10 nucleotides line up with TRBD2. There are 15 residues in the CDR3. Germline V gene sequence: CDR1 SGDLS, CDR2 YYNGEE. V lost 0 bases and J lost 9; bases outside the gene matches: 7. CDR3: CASSVEVAGGGTQYF. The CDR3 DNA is TGTGCCAGCAGCGTAGAAGTAGCGGGGGGTGGAACGCAGTATTTT.

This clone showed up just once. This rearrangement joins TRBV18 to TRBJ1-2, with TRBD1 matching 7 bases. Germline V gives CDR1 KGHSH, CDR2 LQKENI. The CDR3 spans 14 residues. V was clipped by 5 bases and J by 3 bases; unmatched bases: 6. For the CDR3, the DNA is TGTGCCAGCTCATGGGGCGACAGGGACTATGGCTACACCTTC. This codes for CASSWGDRDYGYTF.

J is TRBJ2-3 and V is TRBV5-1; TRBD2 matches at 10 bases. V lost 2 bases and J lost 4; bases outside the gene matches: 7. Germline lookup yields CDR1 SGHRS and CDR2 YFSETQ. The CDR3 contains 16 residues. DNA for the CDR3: TGCGCCAGCAGCTTCCGGCTAGCGGGGGTTTCAGATACGCAGTATTTT. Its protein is CASSFRLAGVSDTQYF.

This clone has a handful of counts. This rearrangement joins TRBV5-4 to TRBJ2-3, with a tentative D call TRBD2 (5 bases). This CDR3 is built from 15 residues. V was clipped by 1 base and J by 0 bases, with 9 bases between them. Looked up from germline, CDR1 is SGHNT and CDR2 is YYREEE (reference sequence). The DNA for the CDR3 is TGTGCCAGCAGCTTGACGTGGGAGAGCACAGATACGCAGTATTTT. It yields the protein CASSLTWESTDTQYF. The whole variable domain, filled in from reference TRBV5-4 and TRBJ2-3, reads ETGVTQSPTHLIKTRGQQVTLRCSSQSGHNTVSWYQQALGQGPQFIFQYYREEENGRGNFPPRFSGLQFPNYSSELNVNALELDDSALYLCASSLTWESTDTQYFGPGTRLTVL.

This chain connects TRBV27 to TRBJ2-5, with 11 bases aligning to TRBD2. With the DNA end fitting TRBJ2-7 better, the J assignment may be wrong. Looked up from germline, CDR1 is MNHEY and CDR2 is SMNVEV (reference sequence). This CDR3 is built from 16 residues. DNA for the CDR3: TGTGCCAGCAGTTCGGCGACTAGCGGGAAATCCTACGAGCAGTACTTC. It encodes CASSSATSGKSYEQYF.

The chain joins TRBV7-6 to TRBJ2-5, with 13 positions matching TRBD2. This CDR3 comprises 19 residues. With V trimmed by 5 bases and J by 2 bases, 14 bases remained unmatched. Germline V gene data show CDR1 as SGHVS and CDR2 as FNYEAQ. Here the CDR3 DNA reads TGTGCCAGCAGCCCGGGGACTAGCGGGGCCTCGAGGCCTCAAGAGACCCAGTACTTC. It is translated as CASSPGTSGASRPQETQYF. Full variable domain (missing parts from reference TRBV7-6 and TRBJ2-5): GAGVSQSPRYKVTKRGQDVALRCDPISGHVSLYWYRQALGQGPEFLTYFNYEAQQDKSGLPNDRFSAERPEGSISTLTIQRTEQRDSAMYRCASSPGTSGASRPQETQYFGPGTRLLVL.

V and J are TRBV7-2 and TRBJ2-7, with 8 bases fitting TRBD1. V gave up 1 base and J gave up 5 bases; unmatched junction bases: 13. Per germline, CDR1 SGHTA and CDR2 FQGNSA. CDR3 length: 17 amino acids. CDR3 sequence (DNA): TGTGCCAGCAGCTTAGTTGGGGCTGGACAGGGTTCGGACGAGCAGTACTTC. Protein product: CASSLVGAGQGSDEQYF. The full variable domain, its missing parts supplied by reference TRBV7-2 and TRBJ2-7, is GAGVSQSPSNKVTEKGKDVELRCDPISGHTALYWYRQSLGQGLEFLIYFQGNSAPDKSGLPSDRFSAERTGGSVSTLTIQRTQQEDSAVYLCASSLVGAGQGSDEQYFGPGTRLTVT.

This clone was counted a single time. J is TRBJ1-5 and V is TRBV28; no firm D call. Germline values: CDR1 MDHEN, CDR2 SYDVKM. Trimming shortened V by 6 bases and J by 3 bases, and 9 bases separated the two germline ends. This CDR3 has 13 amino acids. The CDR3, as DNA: TGTGCCAGCAGGTACAGAACCAATCAGCCCCAGCATTTT. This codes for CASRYRTNQPQHF.

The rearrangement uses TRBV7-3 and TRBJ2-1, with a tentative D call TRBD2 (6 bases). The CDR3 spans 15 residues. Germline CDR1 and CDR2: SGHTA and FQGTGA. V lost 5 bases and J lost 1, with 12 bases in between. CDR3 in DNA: TGTGCCAGCAGCCTTGGACTAAAATCCTACAATGAGCAGTTCTTC. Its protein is CASSLGLKSYNEQFF. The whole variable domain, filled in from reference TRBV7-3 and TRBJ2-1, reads GAGVSQTPSNKVTEKGKYVELRCDPISGHTALYWYRQSLGQGPEFLIYFQGTGAADDSGLPNDRFFAVRPEGSVSTLKIQRTERGDSAVYLCASSLGLKSYNEQFFGPGTRLTVL.

In DNA, the CDR3 is TGTGCCAGCAGCCAAGATAGCGACCAGCCCCAGCATTTT. Protein sequence: CASSQDSDQPQHF. The chain joins TRBV14 to TRBJ1-5; the D is unclear. Trimming took 0 bases from V and 7 from J, leaving 7 bases between them. Germline loops: CDR1 SGHDN, CDR2 FVKESK. The CDR3 sequence is 13 residues long.

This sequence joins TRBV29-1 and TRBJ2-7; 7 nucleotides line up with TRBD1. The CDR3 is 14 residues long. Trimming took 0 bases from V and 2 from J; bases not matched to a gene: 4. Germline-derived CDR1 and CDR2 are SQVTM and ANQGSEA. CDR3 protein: CSVEDRGRPYEQYF. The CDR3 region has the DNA TGCAGCGTTGAAGATAGGGGGCGTCCCTACGAGCAGTACTTC.

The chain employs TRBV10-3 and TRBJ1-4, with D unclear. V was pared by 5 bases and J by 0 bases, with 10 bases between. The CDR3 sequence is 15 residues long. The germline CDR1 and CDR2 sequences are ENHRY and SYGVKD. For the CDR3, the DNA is TGTGCCATCAGTATCGGAGTCCCAACTAATGAAAAACTGTTTTTT. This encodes CAISIGVPTNEKLFF.

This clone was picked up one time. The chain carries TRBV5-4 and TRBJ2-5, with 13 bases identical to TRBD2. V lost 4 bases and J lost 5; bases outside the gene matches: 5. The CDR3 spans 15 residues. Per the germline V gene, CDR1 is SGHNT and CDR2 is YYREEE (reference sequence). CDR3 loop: CASSPGLAGPETQYF. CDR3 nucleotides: TGTGCCAGCAGCCCGGGACTAGCGGGGCCCGAGACCCAGTACTTC.

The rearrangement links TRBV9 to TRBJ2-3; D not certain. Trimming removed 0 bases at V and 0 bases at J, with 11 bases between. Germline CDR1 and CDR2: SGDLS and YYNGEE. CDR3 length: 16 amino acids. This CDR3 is CASSVAPVSSTDTQYF. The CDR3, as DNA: TGTGCCAGCAGCGTAGCCCCTGTCAGTAGCACAGATACGCAGTATTTT.

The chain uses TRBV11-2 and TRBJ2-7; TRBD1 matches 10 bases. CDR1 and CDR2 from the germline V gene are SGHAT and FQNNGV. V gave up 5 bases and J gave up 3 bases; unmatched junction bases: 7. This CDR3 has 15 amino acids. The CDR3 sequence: CASSPGQGTFYEQYF. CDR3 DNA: TGTGCCAGCAGCCCGGGACAGGGGACCTTCTACGAGCAGTACTTC.

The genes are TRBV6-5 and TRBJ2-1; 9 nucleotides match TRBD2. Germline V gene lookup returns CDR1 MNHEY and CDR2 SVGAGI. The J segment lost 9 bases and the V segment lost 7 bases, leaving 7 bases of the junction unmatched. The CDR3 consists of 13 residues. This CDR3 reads CASKSLAGIEQFF. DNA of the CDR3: TGTGCCAGCAAAAGCCTAGCGGGAATTGAGCAGTTCTTC.

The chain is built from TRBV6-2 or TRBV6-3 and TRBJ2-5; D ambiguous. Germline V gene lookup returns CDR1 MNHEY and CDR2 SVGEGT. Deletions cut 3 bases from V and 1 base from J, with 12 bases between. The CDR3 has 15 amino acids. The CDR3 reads CASSYRSAVQETQYF. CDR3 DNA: TGTGCCAGCAGTTATCGTTCCGCAGTCCAAGAGACCCAGTACTTC.

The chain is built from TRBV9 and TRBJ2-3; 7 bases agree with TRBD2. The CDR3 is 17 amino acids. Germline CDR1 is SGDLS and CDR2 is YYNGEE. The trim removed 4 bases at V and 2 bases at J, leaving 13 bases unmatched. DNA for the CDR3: TGTGCCAGCAGCCCCCGCGGAAGCGGGAAACCCACAGATACGCAGTATTTT. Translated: CASSPRGSGKPTDTQYF.

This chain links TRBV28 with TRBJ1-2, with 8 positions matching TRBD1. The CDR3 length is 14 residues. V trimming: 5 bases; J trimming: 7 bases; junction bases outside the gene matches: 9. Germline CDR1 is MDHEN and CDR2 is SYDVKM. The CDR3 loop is CASSPPRTGFGYTF. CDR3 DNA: TGTGCCAGCAGTCCCCCCCGGACAGGGTTTGGCTACACCTTC.

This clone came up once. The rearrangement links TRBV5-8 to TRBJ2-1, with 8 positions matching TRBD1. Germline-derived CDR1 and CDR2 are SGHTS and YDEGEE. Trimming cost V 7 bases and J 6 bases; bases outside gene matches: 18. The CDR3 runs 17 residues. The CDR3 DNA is TGTGCCAGCGATGACAGGGGTGGAATATATGGCCTCAATGAGCAGTTCTTC. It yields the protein CASDDRGGIYGLNEQFF.

The CDR3 reads CASSLVAGNGLALHF. In DNA form, the CDR3 reads TGTGCCAGCAGTTTAGTTGCGGGGAATGGTTTGGCCCTCCACTTT. The V gene is TRBV28, the J gene TRBJ1-6; D not resolved. Trimming removed 2 bases at V and 14 bases at J, with 19 bases between. Germline CDR1 reads MDHEN; CDR2 reads SYDVKM. This CDR3 region has 15 residues.

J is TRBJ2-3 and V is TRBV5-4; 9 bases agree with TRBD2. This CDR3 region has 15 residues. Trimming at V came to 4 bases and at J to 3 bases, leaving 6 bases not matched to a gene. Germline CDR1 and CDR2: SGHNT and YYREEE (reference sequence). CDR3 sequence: CASSQPGLATDTQYF. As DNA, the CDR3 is TGTGCCAGCAGCCAACCGGGACTAGCAACAGATACGCAGTATTTT. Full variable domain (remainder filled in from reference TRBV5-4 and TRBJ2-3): ETGVTQSPTHLIKTRGQQVTLRCSSQSGHNTVSWYQQALGQGPQFIFQYYREEENGRGNFPPRFSGLQFPNYSSELNVNALELDDSALYLCASSQPGLATDTQYFGPGTRLTVL.

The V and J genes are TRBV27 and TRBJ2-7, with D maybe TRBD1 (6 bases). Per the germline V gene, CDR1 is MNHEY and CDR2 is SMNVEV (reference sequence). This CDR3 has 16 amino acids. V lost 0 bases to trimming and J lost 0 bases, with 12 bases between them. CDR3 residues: CASSLSNGGASYEQYF. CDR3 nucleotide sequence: TGTGCCAGCAGTTTATCAAATGGGGGCGCCTCCTACGAGCAGTACTTC.

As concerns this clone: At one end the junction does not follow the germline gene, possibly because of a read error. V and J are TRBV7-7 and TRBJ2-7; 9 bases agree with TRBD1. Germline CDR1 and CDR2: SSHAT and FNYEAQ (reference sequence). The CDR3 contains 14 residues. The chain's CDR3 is CASSAGQGYYEQYF. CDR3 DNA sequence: TGTGCTAGCAGCGCGGGACAGGGATACTACGAGCAGTACTTC. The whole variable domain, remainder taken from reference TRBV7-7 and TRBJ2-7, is GAGVSQSPRYKVTKRGQDVTLRCDPISSHATLYWYQQALGQGPEFLTYFNYEAQPDKSGLPSDRFSAERPEGSISTLTIQRTEQRDSAMYRCASSAGQGYYEQYFGPGTRLTVT.